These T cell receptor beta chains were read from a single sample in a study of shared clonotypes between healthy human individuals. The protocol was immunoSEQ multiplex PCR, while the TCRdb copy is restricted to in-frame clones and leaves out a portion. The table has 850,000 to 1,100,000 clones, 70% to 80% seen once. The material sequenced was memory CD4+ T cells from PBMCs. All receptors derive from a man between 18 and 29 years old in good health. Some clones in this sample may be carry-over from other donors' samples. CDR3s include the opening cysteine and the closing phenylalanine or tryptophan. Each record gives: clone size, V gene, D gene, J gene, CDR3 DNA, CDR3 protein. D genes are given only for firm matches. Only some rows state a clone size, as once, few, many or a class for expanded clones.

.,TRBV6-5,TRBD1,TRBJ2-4,TGTGCCAGCAGTTCCGGGACAGGTGACATTCAGTACTTC,CASSSGTGDIQYF
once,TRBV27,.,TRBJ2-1,TGTGCCAGCAGTCGAATGGCCGAGCAGTTCTTC,CASSRMAEQFF
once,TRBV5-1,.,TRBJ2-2,TGCGCCAGCAGCTTGGAAGGGGCGCCTTCCGGGGAGCTGTTTTTT,CASSLEGAPSGELFF
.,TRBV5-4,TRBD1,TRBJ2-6,TGTGCCAGCAGAGGGGGACAGGGGGCCTCTGGGGCCAACGTCCTGACTTTC,CASRGGQGASGANVLTF
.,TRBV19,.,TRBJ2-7,TGTGCCAGTAGTTCATACCCGGGAGCTGCGTACGAGCAGTACTTC,CASSSYPGAAYEQYF
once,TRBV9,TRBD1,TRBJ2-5,TGTGCCAGCAGCGTAGCCCCCCCGACCTGGGACAGGGAGGAGACCCAGTACTTC,CASSVAPPTWDREETQYF
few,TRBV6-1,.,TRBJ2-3,TGTGCCAGCAGTGTGGGCCCCGGCCTCCCAGATACGCAGTATTTT,CASSVGPGLPDTQYF
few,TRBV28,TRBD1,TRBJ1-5,TGTGCCAGCAGCCGCCCGAGGACAGGGAGTCAGCCCCAGCATTTT,CASSRPRTGSQPQHF
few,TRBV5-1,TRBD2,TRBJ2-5,TGCGCCAGCAGCTTAGGACTAGCGGGAGGGCCAAGGGAGACCCAGTACTTC,CASSLGLAGGPRETQYF
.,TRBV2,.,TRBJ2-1,TGTGCCAGCATGTTGGGTCGGGATCGCAATGAGCAGTTCTTC,CASMLGRDRNEQFF
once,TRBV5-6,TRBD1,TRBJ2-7,TGTGCCAGCAGCTTGCCGGGACAGCGGACCTACGAGCAGTACTTC,CASSLPGQRTYEQYF
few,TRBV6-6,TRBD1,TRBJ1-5,TGTGCCAGCAGGCCGGGCGGGACAGGGGGTCAGCCCCAGCATTTT,CASRPGGTGGQPQHF
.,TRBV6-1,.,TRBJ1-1,TGTGCCAGCAGTGTACGCCGATTTAACACTGAAGCTTTCTTT,CASSVRRFNTEAFF
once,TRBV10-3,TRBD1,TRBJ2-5,TGTGCCATCAGCGGACAGGGGGAGGAGACCCAGTACTTC,CAISGQGEETQYF
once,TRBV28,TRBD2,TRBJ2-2,TGTGCCAGCATTCTAGCGGCAACGAACACCGGGGAGCTGTTTTTT,CASILAATNTGELFF
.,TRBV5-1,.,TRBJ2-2,TGCGCCAGCAGCTTGGAGTGGGCTAGCGCGAACACCGGGGAGCTGTTTTTT,CASSLEWASANTGELFF
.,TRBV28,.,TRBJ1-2,TGTGCCAGTTCTTTACAGGGAGGGCCTGGCTACACCTTC,CASSLQGGPGYTF
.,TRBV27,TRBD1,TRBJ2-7,TGTGCCAGCAGTGCTCTAAATACAGGGGGCTACGAGCAGTACTTC,CASSALNTGGYEQYF
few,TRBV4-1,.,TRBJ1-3,TGCGCCAGCAGCCACCCTGGGGCCTCTGGAAACACCATATATTTT,CASSHPGASGNTIYF
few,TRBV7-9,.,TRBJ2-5,TGTGCCACCCCAAGCCTCGGGGTGGGGGAGACCCAGTACTTC,CATPSLGVGETQYF
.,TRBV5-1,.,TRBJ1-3,TGCGCCAGCAGCTCGCCAGGGTTCGGAAACACCATATATTTT,CASSSPGFGNTIYF
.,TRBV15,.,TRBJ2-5,TGTGCCACCAGCAGAGATGAGCAGGGGACCCAGTACTTC,CATSRDEQGTQYF
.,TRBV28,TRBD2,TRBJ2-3,TGTGCCAGCAGTCCGGGACTAGCGGGAAACACAGATACGCAGTATTTT,CASSPGLAGNTDTQYF
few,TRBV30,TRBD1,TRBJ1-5,TGTGCCTGGAGGGTACAGGGGAACATAGGCAATCAGCCCCAGCATTTT,CAWRVQGNIGNQPQHF
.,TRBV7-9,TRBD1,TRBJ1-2,TGTGCCAGCAGCTTGACAGGGGAGTATAGAGGCTACACCTTC,CASSLTGEYRGYTF
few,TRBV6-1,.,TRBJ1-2,TGTGCCAGCAGTGTGGGGGGTCATGGCTACACCTTC,CASSVGGHGYTF
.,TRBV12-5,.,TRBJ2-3,TGTGCTAGTGGTTTGGGTACGTTGGATACGCAGTATTTT,CASGLGTLDTQYF
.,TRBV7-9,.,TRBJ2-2,TGTGCCAGCCGAACAACAGGAGCGGGGGAGCTGTTTTTT,CASRTTGAGELFF